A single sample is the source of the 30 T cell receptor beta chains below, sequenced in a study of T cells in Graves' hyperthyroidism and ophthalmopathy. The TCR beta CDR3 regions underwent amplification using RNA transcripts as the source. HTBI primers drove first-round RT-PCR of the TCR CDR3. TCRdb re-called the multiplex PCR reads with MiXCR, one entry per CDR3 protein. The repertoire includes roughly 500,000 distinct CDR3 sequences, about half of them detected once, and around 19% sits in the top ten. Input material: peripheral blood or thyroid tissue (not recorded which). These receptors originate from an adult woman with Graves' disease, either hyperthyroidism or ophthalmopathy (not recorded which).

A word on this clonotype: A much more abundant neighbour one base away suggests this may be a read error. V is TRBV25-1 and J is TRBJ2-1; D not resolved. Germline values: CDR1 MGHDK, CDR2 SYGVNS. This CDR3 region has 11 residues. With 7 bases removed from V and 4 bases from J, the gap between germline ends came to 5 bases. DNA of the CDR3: TGTGCCAGCATTGATTACAATGAGCAGTTCTTC. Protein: CASIDYNEQFF.

CDR3 loop: CASSWRQGRYYEQYF. The CDR3 bases are TGTGCCAGCAGCTGGCGACAGGGAAGGTACTACGAGCAGTACTTC. This chain links TRBV12-2 with TRBJ2-7; the D call of TRBD1 is as the table states it, not checked on the DNA. TRBV12-2 is flagged as a pseudogene. The CDR3 has 15 residues.

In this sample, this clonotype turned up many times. The CDR3 nucleotides are TGTGCCAGCAGCCACTCGTTCACGAAGAACACTGAAGCTTTCTTT. It codes for CASSHSFTKNTEAFF. The V gene is TRBV14, the J gene TRBJ1-1; D unclear. Germline V gives CDR1 SGHDN, CDR2 FVKESK. The CDR3 sequence is 15 residues long. With 3 bases removed from V and 1 base from J, the gap between germline ends came to 12 bases. The full variable domain, with the rest looked up from reference TRBV14 and TRBJ1-1, is EAGVTQFPSHSVIEKGQTVTLRCDPISGHDNLYWYRRVMGKEIKFLLHFVKESKQDESGMPNNRFLAERTGGTYSTLKVQPAELEDSGVYFCASSHSFTKNTEAFFGQGTRLTVV.

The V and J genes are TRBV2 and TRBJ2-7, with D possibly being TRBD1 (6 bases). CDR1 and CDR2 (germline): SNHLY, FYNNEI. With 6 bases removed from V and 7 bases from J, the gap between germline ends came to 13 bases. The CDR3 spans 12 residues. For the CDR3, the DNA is TGTGCCAGCAGGAACAGGGACAATGAGCAGTACTTC. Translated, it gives CASRNRDNEQYF.

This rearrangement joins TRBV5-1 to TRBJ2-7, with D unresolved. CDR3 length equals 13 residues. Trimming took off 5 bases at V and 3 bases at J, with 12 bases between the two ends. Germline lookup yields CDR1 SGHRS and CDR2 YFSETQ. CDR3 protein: CASRGQAFYEQYF. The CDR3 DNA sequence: TGCGCCAGCAGAGGTCAGGCCTTCTACGAGCAGTACTTC. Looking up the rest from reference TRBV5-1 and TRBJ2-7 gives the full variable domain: KAGVTQTPRYLIKTRGQQVTLSCSPISGHRSVSWYQQTPGQGLQFLFEYFSETQRNKGNFPGRFSGRQFSNSRSEMNVSTLELGDSALYLCASRGQAFYEQYFGPGTRLTVT.

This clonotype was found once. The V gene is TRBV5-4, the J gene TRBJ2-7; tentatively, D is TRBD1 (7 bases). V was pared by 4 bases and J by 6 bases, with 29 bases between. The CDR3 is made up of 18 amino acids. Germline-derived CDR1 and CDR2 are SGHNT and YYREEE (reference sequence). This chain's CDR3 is CASSLQGDRLVGPSEQYF. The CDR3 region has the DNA TGTGCCAGCAGCCTCCAGGGGGATCGACTAGTTGGCCCTAGCGAGCAGTACTTC.

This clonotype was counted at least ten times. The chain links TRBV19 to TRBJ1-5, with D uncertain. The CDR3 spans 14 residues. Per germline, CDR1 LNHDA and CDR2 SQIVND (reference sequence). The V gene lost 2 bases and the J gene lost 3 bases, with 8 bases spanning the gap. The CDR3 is CASSISINNQPQHF. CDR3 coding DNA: TGTGCCAGTAGTATATCAATTAACAATCAGCCCCAGCATTTT.

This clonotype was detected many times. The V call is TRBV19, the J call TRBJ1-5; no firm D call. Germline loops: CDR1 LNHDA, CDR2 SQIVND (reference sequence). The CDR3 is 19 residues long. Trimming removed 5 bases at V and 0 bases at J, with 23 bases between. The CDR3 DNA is TGTGCCAGTAGTCTCACCCGAGGCACAGCAAAATATAGCAATCAGCCCCAGCATTTT. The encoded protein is CASSLTRGTAKYSNQPQHF.

In DNA, the CDR3 is TGTGCCATCGGGGGGGGACAGGGAAATGAAAAACTGTTTTTT. Translation: CAIGGGQGNEKLFF. The V and J genes are TRBV10-3 and TRBJ1-4; 9 bases line up with TRBD1. This CDR3 is 14 amino acids long. Germline trimming cut 8 bases from V and 5 bases from J; bases unmatched to any gene: 6. Germline V gene lookup returns CDR1 ENHRY and CDR2 SYGVKD.

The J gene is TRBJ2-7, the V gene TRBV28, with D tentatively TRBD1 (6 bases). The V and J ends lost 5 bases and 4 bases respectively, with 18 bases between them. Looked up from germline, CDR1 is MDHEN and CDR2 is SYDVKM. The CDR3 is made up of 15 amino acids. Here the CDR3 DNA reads TGTGCCAGCAGTCCCCGCGGCAGGGGTTATTACGAGCAGTACTTC. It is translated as CASSPRGRGYYEQYF.

The chain's CDR3 is CASSLDLQGQYTGELFF. CDR3 nucleotide sequence: TGTGCCAGCAGCTTAGATCTACAGGGGCAATACACCGGGGAGCTGTTTTTT. The rearrangement links TRBV7-9 to TRBJ2-2, with 7 nucleotides matching TRBD1. Unmatched junction bases numbered 8, after V lost 1 base and J lost 3 bases. The CDR3 length is 17 residues. From germline, CDR1 is SEHNR and CDR2 FQNEAQ (reference sequence).

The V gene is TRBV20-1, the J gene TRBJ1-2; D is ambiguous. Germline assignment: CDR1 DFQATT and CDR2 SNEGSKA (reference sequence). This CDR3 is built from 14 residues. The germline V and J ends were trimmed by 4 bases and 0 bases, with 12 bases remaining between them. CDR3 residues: CSATQSPTNYGYTF. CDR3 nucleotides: TGCAGTGCTACCCAGAGTCCAACTAACTATGGCTACACCTTC.

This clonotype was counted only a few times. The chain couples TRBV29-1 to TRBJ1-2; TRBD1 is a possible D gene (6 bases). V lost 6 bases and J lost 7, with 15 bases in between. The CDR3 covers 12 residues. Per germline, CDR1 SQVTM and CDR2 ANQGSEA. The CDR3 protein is CSVKDSDRGYTF. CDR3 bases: TGCAGCGTAAAGGACAGCGATCGTGGCTACACCTTC.

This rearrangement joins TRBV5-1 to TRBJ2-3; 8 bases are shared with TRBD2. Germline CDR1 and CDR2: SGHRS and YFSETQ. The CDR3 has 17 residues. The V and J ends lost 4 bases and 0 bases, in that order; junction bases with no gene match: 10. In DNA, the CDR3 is TGCGCCAGCAGCCACCTCACTAGCGGCAGGAGCACAGATACGCAGTATTTT. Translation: CASSHLTSGRSTDTQYF.

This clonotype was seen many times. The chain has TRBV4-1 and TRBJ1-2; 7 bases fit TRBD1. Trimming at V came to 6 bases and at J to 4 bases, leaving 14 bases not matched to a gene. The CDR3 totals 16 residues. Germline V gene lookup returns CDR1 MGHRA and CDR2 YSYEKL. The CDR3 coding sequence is TGCGCCAGCAGTAGTTCGGACAGGTGGTTTGGCTATGGCTACACCTTC. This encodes CASSSSDRWFGYGYTF.

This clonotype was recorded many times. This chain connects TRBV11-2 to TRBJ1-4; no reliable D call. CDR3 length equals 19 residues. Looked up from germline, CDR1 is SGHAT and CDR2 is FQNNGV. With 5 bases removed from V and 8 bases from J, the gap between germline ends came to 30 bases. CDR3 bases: TGTGCCAGCAGCCCCGGGTGGCTGGAGGGAAGAGAGGAAATAGAAAAACTGTTTTTT. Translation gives CASSPGWLEGREEIEKLFF.

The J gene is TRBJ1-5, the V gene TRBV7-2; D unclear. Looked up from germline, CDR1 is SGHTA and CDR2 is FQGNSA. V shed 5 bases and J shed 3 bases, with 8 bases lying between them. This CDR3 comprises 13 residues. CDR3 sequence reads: CASSRADNQPQHF. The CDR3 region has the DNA TGTGCCAGCAGCCGCGCTGACAATCAGCCCCAGCATTTT. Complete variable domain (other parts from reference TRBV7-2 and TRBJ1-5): GAGVSQSPSNKVTEKGKDVELRCDPISGHTALYWYRQSLGQGLEFLIYFQGNSAPDKSGLPSDRFSAERTGGSVSTLTIQRTQQEDSAVYLCASSRADNQPQHFGDGTRLSIL.

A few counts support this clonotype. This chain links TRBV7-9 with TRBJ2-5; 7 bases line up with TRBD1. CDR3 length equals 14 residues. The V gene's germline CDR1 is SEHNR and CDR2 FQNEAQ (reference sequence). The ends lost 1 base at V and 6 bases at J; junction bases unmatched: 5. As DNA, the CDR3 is TGTGCCAGCAGCTTAGGAGGGGGCGCGAAGACCCAGTACTTC. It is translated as CASSLGGGAKTQYF. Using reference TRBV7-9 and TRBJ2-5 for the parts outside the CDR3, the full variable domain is DTGVSQNPRHKITKRGQNVTFRCDPISEHNRLYWYRQTLGQGPEFLTYFQNEAQLEKSRLLSDRFSAERPKGSFSTLEIQRTEQGDSAMYLCASSLGGGAKTQYFGPGTRLLVL.

CDR3 sequence: CAISPGDQETQYF. The CDR3 nucleotides read TGTGCCATCAGTCCGGGAGACCAAGAGACCCAGTACTTC. The rearrangement joins TRBV10-3 to TRBJ2-5; a possible D gene is TRBD2 (6 bases). Germline CDR1 and CDR2: ENHRY and SYGVKD. The CDR3 extends over 13 amino acids. V was clipped by 5 bases and J by 0 bases, with 7 bases between them.

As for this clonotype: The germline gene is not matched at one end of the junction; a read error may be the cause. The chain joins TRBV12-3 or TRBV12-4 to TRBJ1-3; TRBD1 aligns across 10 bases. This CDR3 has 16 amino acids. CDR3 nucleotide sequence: TGTGCCAGCAGGCCCGGGACAGGGGTCTCTCGAAACACCATATATTTT. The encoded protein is CASRPGTGVSRNTIYF.

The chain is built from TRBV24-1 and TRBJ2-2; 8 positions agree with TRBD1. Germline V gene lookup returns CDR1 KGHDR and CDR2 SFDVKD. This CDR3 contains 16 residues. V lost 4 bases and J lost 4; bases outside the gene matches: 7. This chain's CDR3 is CATSERTGSATGELFF. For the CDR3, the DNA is TGTGCCACCAGTGAGCGGACAGGGTCGGCCACCGGGGAGCTGTTTTTT.

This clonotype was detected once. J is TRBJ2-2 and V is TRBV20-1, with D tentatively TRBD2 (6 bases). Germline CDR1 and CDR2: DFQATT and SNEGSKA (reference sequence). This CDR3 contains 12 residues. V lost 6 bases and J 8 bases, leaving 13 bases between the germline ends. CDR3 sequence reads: CSAPTRGGELFF. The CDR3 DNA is TGCAGTGCGCCAACGCGGGGAGGGGAGCTGTTTTTT.

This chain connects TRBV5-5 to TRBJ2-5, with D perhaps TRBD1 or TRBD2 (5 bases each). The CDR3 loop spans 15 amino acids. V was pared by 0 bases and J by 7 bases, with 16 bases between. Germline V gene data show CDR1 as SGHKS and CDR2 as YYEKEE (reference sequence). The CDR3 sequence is CASSLAAGTLGTQYF. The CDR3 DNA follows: TGTGCCAGCAGCTTGGCGGCAGGGACCCTCGGGACCCAGTACTTC.

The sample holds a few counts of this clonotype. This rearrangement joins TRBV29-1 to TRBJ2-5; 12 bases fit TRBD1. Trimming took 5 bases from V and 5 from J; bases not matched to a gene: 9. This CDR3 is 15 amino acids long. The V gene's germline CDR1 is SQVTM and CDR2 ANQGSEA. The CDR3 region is CSVTGTGGSKETQYF. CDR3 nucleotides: TGCAGCGTTACAGGGACAGGGGGCTCGAAGGAGACCCAGTACTTC.

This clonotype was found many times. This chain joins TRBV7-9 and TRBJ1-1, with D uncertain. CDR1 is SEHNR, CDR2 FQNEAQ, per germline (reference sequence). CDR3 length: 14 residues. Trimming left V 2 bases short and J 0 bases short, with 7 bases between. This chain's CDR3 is CASSLSGLNTEAFF. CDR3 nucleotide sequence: TGTGCCAGCAGCTTAAGTGGGTTGAACACTGAAGCTTTCTTT.

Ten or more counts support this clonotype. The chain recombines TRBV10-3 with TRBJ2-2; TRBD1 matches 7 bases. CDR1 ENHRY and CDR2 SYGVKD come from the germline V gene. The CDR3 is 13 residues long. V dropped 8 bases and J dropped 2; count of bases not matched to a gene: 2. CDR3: CAIQGDNTGELFF. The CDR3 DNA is TGTGCCATCCAGGGGGATAACACCGGGGAGCTGTTTTTT.

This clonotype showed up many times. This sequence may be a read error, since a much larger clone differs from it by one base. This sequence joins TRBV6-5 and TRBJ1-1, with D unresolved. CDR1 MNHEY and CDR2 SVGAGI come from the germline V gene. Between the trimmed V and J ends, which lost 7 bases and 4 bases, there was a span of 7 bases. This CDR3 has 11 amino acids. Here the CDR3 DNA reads TGTGCCAGCAACGGGAGCACTGAAGCTTTCTTT. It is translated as CASNGSTEAFF.

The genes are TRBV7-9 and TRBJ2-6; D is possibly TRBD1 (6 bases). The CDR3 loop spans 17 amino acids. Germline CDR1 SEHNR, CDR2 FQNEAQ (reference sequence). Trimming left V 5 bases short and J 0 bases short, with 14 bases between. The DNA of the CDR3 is TGTGCCAGCAGCCAATTTCAGGGGAGCTCTGGGGCCAACGTCCTGACTTTC. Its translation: CASSQFQGSSGANVLTF.

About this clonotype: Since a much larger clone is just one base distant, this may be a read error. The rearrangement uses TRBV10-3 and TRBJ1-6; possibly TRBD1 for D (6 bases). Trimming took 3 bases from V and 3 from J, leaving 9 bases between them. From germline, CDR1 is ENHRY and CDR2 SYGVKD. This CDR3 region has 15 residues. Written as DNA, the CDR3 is TGTGCCATCAGTGACCAGGGGCACTATAATTCACCCCTCCACTTT. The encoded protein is CAISDQGHYNSPLHF.

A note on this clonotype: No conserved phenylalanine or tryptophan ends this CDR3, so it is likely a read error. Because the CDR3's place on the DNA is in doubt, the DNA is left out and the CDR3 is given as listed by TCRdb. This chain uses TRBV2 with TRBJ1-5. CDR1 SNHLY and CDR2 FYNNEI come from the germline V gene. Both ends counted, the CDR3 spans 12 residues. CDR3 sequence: CASTEQSAPVRV.